Reported below is one TCR beta chain. The data originate from a study of blood T cell repertoires in COVID-19. Participants reported their clinical history, and cohort assignment relied on those reports. The data were produced by immunoSEQ multiplex PCR, yet TCRdb's version contains in-frame clones alone and is incomplete. The sample yields fewer than 400,000 clones, approximately 86% seen once. The CDR3 sequence is 17 residues long. Germline CDR1 SGHTA, CDR2 FQGNSA. V lost 4 bases and J lost 2; bases outside the gene matches: 12. This chain uses TRBV7-2 with TRBJ2-7; 9 bases match TRBD2. The sample comprised PBMCs or T cells enriched from blood (not recorded which). The clonotype originates from a woman aged 18-35 years who had recovered from COVID-19. CDR3 amino acids: CASSSTPGVAGAYEQYF. CDR3 bases: TGTGCCAGCAGCTCCACCCCGGGGGTAGCGGGGGCCTACGAGCAGTACTTC.